Listed below are T cell receptor beta chains from one sample, sequenced in a study of identical twins. One entry per CDR3 protein results from TCRdb running MiXCR on the 5' RACE reads. The sample lists 250,000 or so distinct CDR3 sequences; roughly 8.7% were seen once. These data are also associated with another study on yellow fever vaccine responses in identical twins.

The material sequenced was CD8+ T cells sorted from blood. The receptors shown here come from a woman younger than 30 in good health. Both conserved end residues are part of each CDR3. The D gene is left open where the match is weak. Clone size appears in some rows only: once, few, many, or a class for an expanded clone.

few . TRBJ1-2 TRBV12-3/TRBV12-4 TGTGCCAGCAGGGATACAGGGATCTATGGCTACACCTTC CASRDTGIYGYTF
many . TRBJ1-4 TRBV7-9 TGTGCCAGCAGCTTATGGGACTCCCGAGATGAAAAACTGTTTTTT CASSLWDSRDEKLFF
. . TRBJ2-2 TRBV6-1 TGTGCCAGCAGTGGGGACGGATCGAACACCGGGGAGCTGTTTTTT CASSGDGSNTGELFF
. . TRBJ2-7 TRBV6-5 TGTGCCAGCAGTTATTCGGACTTCTACGAGCAGTACTTC CASSYSDFYEQYF
many TRBD2 TRBJ2-5 TRBV28 TGTGCCAGCATCTCCGACAGTAGTGCTAGCGGGGCTCAAGAGACCCAGTACTTC CASISDSSASGAQETQYF
many TRBD1 TRBJ1-4 TRBV5-1 TGCGCCAGCAGCTTGCACAGGGGTGAAAAACTGTTTTTT CASSLHRGEKLFF
. TRBD2 TRBJ2-7 TRBV27 TGTGCCAGCAGTTTCCACGGGACTAGCGGGTTCTACGAGCAGTACTTC CASSFHGTSGFYEQYF
. . TRBJ2-1 TRBV4-3 TGCGCCAGCAGCCAAGATGTCAGGGGGGAGTACAATGAGCAGTTCTTC CASSQDVRGEYNEQFF
few . TRBJ2-7 TRBV12-3/TRBV12-4 TGTGCCAGCAGCCCAGAGGTGGGACCCTACGAGCAGTACTTC CASSPEVGPYEQYF
. . TRBJ2-7 TRBV12-3/TRBV12-4 TGTGCCAGCAGACCCAACCGGACACCCCAGTACTTC CASRPNRTPQYF
. . TRBJ2-3 TRBV9 TGTGCCAGCAGCGTTGAAAGCCCCACAGATACGCAGTATTTT CASSVESPTDTQYF
. TRBD1 TRBJ2-5 TRBV20-1 TGCAGTGACACCCGACAGGGGATGGAGACCCAGTACTTC CSDTRQGMETQYF
few . TRBJ2-7 TRBV2 TGTGCCAGCAGTGAATTTGCGGGAACGTACGAGCAGTACTTC CASSEFAGTYEQYF
many TRBD2 TRBJ2-1 TRBV28 TGTGCCACCGAAGACTTATTCCTTAGCGGGTTTAACAATGAGCAGTTCTTC CATEDLFLSGFNNEQFF
few . TRBJ2-1 TRBV5-1 TGCGCCAGCAGGGCTAGCCCACATGAGCAGTTCTTC CASRASPHEQFF
. TRBD2 TRBJ2-1 TRBV27 TGTGCCAGCTCCCTGACTAGCGGGGGCCTTATTACATATGAGCAGTTCTTC CASSLTSGGLITYEQFF
many TRBD2 TRBJ2-1 TRBV4-3 TGCGCCAGCAGCCAAGATGCGGCGGGAGAATCGGGTGAGCAGTTCTTC CASSQDAAGESGEQFF
few TRBD1 TRBJ2-1 TRBV27 TGTGCCAGCAGTTTAGGACAGGGGGCGACGAATGAGCAGTTCTTC CASSLGQGATNEQFF
once TRBD2 TRBJ2-1 TRBV15 TGTGCCACAAGAAGCGGGAGGTACAATGAGCAGTTCTTC CATRSGRYNEQFF
few . TRBJ2-3 TRBV18 TGTGCCAGCTCACCCCCTTTTGACACAGATACGCAGTATTTT CASSPPFDTDTQYF
few TRBD2 TRBJ2-3 TRBV5-1 TGCGCCAGCAGGGACCCTAGCGGGAGCCCCACAGATACGCAGTATTTT CASRDPSGSPTDTQYF
. . TRBJ2-7 TRBV10-3 TGTGCCATCGGAAGGGACCGAGCCTACGAGCAGTACTTC CAIGRDRAYEQYF